This T cell receptor beta chain was identified during a study of response to subunit inactivated influenza vaccine. This clonotype was recorded at least ten times. TCRdb fed the RT-PCR reads into MiXCR, producing one record per CDR3 protein. Among about 500,000 distinct CDR3 sequences listed, approximately 15% were seen once. This CDR3 spans 15 amino acids. CDR1 and CDR2 from the germline V gene are MGHDK and SYGVNS. V lost 1 base and J 5 bases, leaving 15 bases between the germline ends. Here the sequenced sample was CD4+ T cells sorted from PBMCs, taken 23 to 25 months after vaccination. The J gene is TRBJ2-7, the V gene TRBV25-1, with D perhaps matching TRBD1 or TRBD2 (6 bases each). This TCR derives from a man aged 50-75 years who received an inactivated influenza vaccine. CDR3 sequence: CASSEFGQGRHEQYF. The CDR3 nucleotides are TGTGCCAGCAGTGAATTCGGGCAGGGGAGGCACGAGCAGTACTTC.